The rows below give T cell receptor beta chains drawn from one sample of a study of T cells in Graves' hyperthyroidism and ophthalmopathy. TCRdb reprocessed the multiplex PCR reads via MiXCR and lists one record per CDR3 protein. The sample has under 250,000 distinct CDR3 sequences, approximately 17% seen once. Material: blood. All receptors come from a man aged 50 to 59 with Graves' hyperthyroidism. The CDR3 runs from the conserved cysteine through the conserved F or W. Each record gives: J gene, D gene, V gene, clone size, CDR3 protein, CDR3 DNA. A D gene is named only where the DNA matches it firmly. Clone sizes are given selectively: once, few, many, or a class where the clone is expanded.

TRBJ2-7 | TRBD1 | TRBV29-1 | few | CSVGRTGGWGEQYF | TGCAGCGTTGGTAGAACAGGGGGATGGGGGGAGCAGTACTTC
TRBJ1-1 | . | TRBV6-4 | many | CASSEKGNTEAFF | TGTGCCAGCAGTGAGAAAGGGAACACTGAAGCTTTCTTT
TRBJ1-4 | . | TRBV9 | few | CASSPQGLPNEKLFF | TGTGCCAGCAGCCCTCAGGGGCTCCCTAATGAAAAACTGTTTTTT
TRBJ2-2 | . | TRBV7-3 | . | CASSLSPTSTGELFF | TGTGCCAGCAGCTTATCGCCAACTAGCACCGGGGAGCTGTTTTTT
TRBJ2-1 | . | TRBV28 | . | CASSPRTNEQFF | TGTGCCAGCAGTCCGCGGACAAATGAGCAGTTCTTC
TRBJ1-3 | . | TRBV2 | few | CASSGHFSSGNTIYF | TGTGCCAGCTCGGGACACTTTAGCTCTGGAAACACCATATATTTT
TRBJ2-3 | . | TRBV5-1 | many | CASNRGAGDTQYF | TGCGCCAGCAATAGGGGGGCTGGGGATACGCAGTATTTT
TRBJ1-1 | TRBD1 | TRBV20-1 | . | CSASQGAVGMNTEAFF | TGCAGTGCTAGTCAGGGGGCAGTGGGAATGAACACTGAAGCTTTCTTT
TRBJ1-2 | . | TRBV5-1 | many | CASSEDGLIGYTF | TGCGCCAGCAGCGAAGACGGATTGATTGGCTACACCTTC
TRBJ2-7 | TRBD1 | TRBV2 | many | CASNPGQQYEQYF | TGTGCCAGCAACCCGGGACAGCAGTACGAGCAGTACTTC
TRBJ2-2 | TRBD2 | TRBV30 | many | CACPPGLAGSNTGELFF | TGTGCCTGCCCACCGGGACTAGCGGGATCGAACACCGGGGAGCTGTTTTTT
TRBJ2-2 | TRBD1 | TRBV24-1 | few | CATSDETGEVHTGELFF | TGTGCCACCAGTGATGAAACAGGGGAAGTTCACACCGGGGAGCTGTTTTTT
TRBJ2-5 | . | TRBV30 | many | CAWSRLVETQYF | TGTGCCTGGAGTCGGTTGGTGGAGACCCAGTACTTC
TRBJ2-2 | . | TRBV19 | few | CAISPGNSAGELFF | TGTGCCATCTCGCCTGGGAACTCCGCCGGGGAGCTGTTTTTT
TRBJ1-6 | TRBD1 | TRBV6-1 | . | CASRRQGAAYNSPLHF | TGTGCCAGCAGGCGACAGGGGGCTGCCTATAATTCACCCCTCCACTTT
TRBJ2-1 | . | TRBV3-1 | . | CASSQDKLYNEQFF | TGTGCCAGCAGCCAAGATAAGCTATACAATGAGCAGTTCTTC
TRBJ2-5 | . | TRBV12-3/TRBV12-4 | many | CASSFQTPRGDQYF | TGTGCCAGCAGTTTCCAGACGCCCAGAGGGGACCAGTACTTC
TRBJ2-1 | . | TRBV28 | many | CASRPDREAYNEQFF | TGTGCCAGCAGACCTGACAGGGAGGCCTACAATGAGCAGTTCTTC
TRBJ1-1 | . | TRBV5-1 | . | CASWGSGDTEAFF | TGCGCCAGCTGGGGCAGCGGGGACACTGAAGCTTTCTTT
TRBJ2-5 | TRBD1 | TRBV28 | . | CASRKQGQETQYF | TGTGCCAGCAGAAAACAGGGGCAGGAGACCCAGTACTTC
TRBJ2-3 | TRBD1 | TRBV29-1 | . | CSVSQGRTGDTQYF | TGCAGCGTGAGTCAAGGCAGGACAGGAGATACGCAGTATTTT
TRBJ2-3 | TRBD2 | TRBV20-1 | . | CSAERALGTSGSRGTDTQYF | TGCAGTGCCGAGAGGGCGCTCGGGACTAGCGGGAGCAGGGGCACAGATACGCAGTATTTT
TRBJ2-1 | . | TRBV15 | . | CATSRDKSGIIFEQFF | TGTGCCACCAGCAGAGATAAATCGGGGATCATATTCGAGCAGTTCTTC
TRBJ1-2 | . | TRBV20-1 | many | CSARDGPNYGYTF | TGCAGTGCTAGGGACGGCCCCAACTATGGCTACACCTTC
TRBJ1-2 | . | TRBV12-3/TRBV12-4 | many | CASSLRRANYGYTF | TGTGCCAGCAGTCTCCGCCGGGCTAACTATGGCTACACCTTC
TRBJ1-4 | TRBD1 | TRBV4-1 | . | CASSHPGTGGEKLFF | TGCGCCAGCAGCCACCCCGGGACAGGGGGTGAAAAACTGTTTTTT
TRBJ2-7 | TRBD2 | TRBV12-3/TRBV12-4 | many | CASSSGRLAVAYEQYF | TGTGCCAGCAGTTCGGGCCGACTAGCGGTTGCCTACGAGCAGTACTTC
TRBJ2-3 | . | TRBV7-6 | many | CASSLDRQNTQYF | TGTGCCAGCAGCTTAGACCGACAGAATACGCAGTATTTT
TRBJ2-1 | . | TRBV4-3 | few | CASSRGAGRGGYNEQFF | TGCGCCAGCAGCCGGGGGGCGGGGCGCGGGGGCTACAATGAGCAGTTCTTC
TRBJ1-1 | . | TRBV10-3 | many | CAISADGSNTEAFF | TGTGCCATCAGTGCTGACGGATCGAACACTGAAGCTTTCTTT
TRBJ1-6 | . | TRBV5-1 | . | CASSFSDNSPLHF | TGCGCCAGCAGCTTTTCAGATAATTCACCCCTCCACTTT